These T cell receptor beta chains were read from a single sample in a study of CD8 T cells in ankylosing spondylitis. TCRdb redid the calling of the 5' RACE reads with MiXCR, one entry per CDR3 protein. The repertoire includes about 460,000 distinct CDR3 sequences, about 5.4% of them detected once, and around 3.5% sits in the top ten. The specimen was blood, either unsorted or a sorted T cell fraction (not recorded which). The receptors were sampled from a male donor with ankylosing spondylitis. CDR3s include the opening cysteine and the closing phenylalanine or tryptophan. A D gene is named only where the DNA matches it firmly. Some rows mark clone size as missing; the rest say once, few, many or name a class of expanded clone.

TRBJ2-2 | 17 | many | TRBV20-1 | TRBD2 | CSARDPRLAGGAGELFF | TGCAGTGCTAGAGATCCCCGACTAGCGGGAGGGGCCGGGGAGCTGTTTTTT
TRBJ1-1 | 15 | few | TRBV19 | NA | CASSQENWGNTEAFF | TGTGCCAGTAGCCAGGAGAACTGGGGAAACACTGAAGCTTTCTTT
TRBJ2-3 | 13 | many | TRBV29-1 | TRBD2 | CGLAGAPTDTQYF | TGCGGATTAGCGGGGGCCCCCACAGATACGCAGTATTTT
TRBJ2-7 | 14 | many | TRBV5-1 | NA | CASSLAGQTYEQYF | TGTGCCAGCAGCTTGGCCGGACAGACCTACGAGCAGTACTTC
TRBJ2-2 | 16 | many | TRBV12-3/TRBV12-4 | TRBD1 | CASSIRQGRMTGELFF | TGTGCCAGCAGTATCCGACAGGGGAGAATGACCGGGGAGCTGTTTTTT
TRBJ2-3 | 15 | NA | TRBV18 | NA | CASSRKDVSTDTQYF | TGTGCCAGCTCACGAAAAGACGTAAGCACAGATACGCAGTATTTT
TRBJ1-2 | 12 | many | TRBV29-1 | NA | CSVGFPGYGYTF | TGCAGCGTTGGTTTTCCAGGCTATGGCTACACCTTC
TRBJ2-5 | 17 | many | TRBV4-3 | TRBD1 | CASSQDLTGGLQETQYF | TGCGCCAGCAGCCAAGATCTGACAGGGGGACTCCAAGAGACCCAGTACTTC
TRBJ1-2 | 15 | many | TRBV7-2 | TRBD1 | CASSLGGTGVYGYTF | TGTGCCAGCAGCTTAGGAGGGACAGGGGTCTATGGCTACACCTTC
TRBJ2-3 | 17 | many | TRBV24-1 | TRBD2 | CATSDPSSGASTDTQYF | TGTGCCACCAGTGATCCGTCTAGCGGAGCTAGCACAGATACGCAGTATTTT
TRBJ2-5 | 14 | few | TRBV20-1 | NA | CSALTTMTYKTQYF | TGCAGTGCCCTAACCACCATGACATACAAGACCCAGTACTTC
TRBJ2-1 | 13 | NA | TRBV3-1 | NA | CASSQVGVGEQFF | TGTGCCAGCAGCCAAGTTGGGGTCGGTGAGCAGTTCTTC
TRBJ2-7 | 15 | many | TRBV5-1 | TRBD1 | CASSRWTGNSYEQYF | TGCGCCAGCAGCCGATGGACAGGGAACTCCTACGAGCAGTACTTC
TRBJ1-2 | 13 | many | TRBV9 | NA | CASSGREDYGYTF | TGTGCCAGCAGCGGCAGAGAGGACTATGGCTACACCTTC
TRBJ2-7 | 16 | many | TRBV6-5 | TRBD2 | CASSYNPTSGTYEQYF | TGTGCCAGCAGTTATAACCCCACTAGCGGCACCTACGAGCAGTACTTC